This is a list of T cell receptor beta chains from one sample in a study of blood T cell repertoires in COVID-19. Using immunoSEQ multiplex PCR, the repertoire was profiled, and TCRdb retains in-frame clones only, with some absent. The sample holds roughly 180,000 clones, 70% to 80% seen once. Sequencing was performed on peripheral blood. The receptors originated from a woman aged 45 to 65 with active or convalescent COVID-19. Both conserved end residues are part of each CDR3. Each record gives: J gene, D gene, clone size, V gene, CDR3 protein, CDR3 DNA. A D gene is named only where the DNA matches it firmly. The size entry is marked missing in some rows and otherwise reads once, few, many or a size class.

J: TRBJ2-5
D: .
size: .
V: TRBV4-2
CDR3: CASSQDRGSQETQYF
DNA: TGTGCCAGCAGCCAAGATAGAGGCAGCCAAGAGACCCAGTACTTC

J: TRBJ1-5
D: .
size: .
V: TRBV21-1
CDR3: CASSAIRGHNQPQHF
DNA: TGTGCCAGCAGCGCAATACGGGGACACAATCAGCCCCAGCATTTT

J: TRBJ1-2
D: .
size: .
V: TRBV7-2
CDR3: CASSPGDYGYTF
DNA: TGTGCCAGCAGCCCCGGGGACTATGGCTACACCTTC

J: TRBJ1-3
D: TRBD1
size: .
V: TRBV12-3/TRBV12-4
CDR3: CASGTGGNTIYF
DNA: TGTGCCAGTGGGACAGGTGGAAACACCATATATTTT

J: TRBJ1-5
D: .
size: .
V: TRBV28
CDR3: CASTLSLQGQPQHF
DNA: TGTGCCAGCACCCTTTCCCTACAGGGTCAGCCCCAGCATTTT

J: TRBJ2-7
D: .
size: .
V: TRBV12-1
CDR3: CASSLRLPREQYF
DNA: TGTGCCAGCAGCCTCAGACTACCTAGAGAGCAGTACTTC

J: TRBJ1-2
D: .
size: .
V: TRBV7-8
CDR3: CASSPTTDYGYTF
DNA: TGTGCCAGCAGCCCGACGACAGACTATGGCTACACCTTC

J: TRBJ1-1
D: .
size: .
V: TRBV9
CDR3: CASSPHRGHTEAFF
DNA: TGTGCCAGCAGCCCCCACCGAGGGCACACTGAAGCTTTCTTT

J: TRBJ1-4
D: .
size: .
V: TRBV5-1
CDR3: CASSSGQQGLGEKLFF
DNA: TGCGCCAGCAGCTCGGGACAACAGGGATTGGGTGAAAAACTGTTTTTT

J: TRBJ2-3
D: .
size: .
V: TRBV7-9
CDR3: CASTPRGRGREDTQYF
DNA: TGTGCCAGCACCCCTAGGGGGCGGGGCAGGGAAGATACGCAGTATTTT

J: TRBJ1-2
D: TRBD1
size: few
V: TRBV7-9
CDR3: CASSLGGSDRADGYTF
DNA: TGTGCCAGCAGCTTAGGGGGCTCTGACAGGGCGGATGGCTACACCTTC

J: TRBJ2-7
D: TRBD2
size: .
V: TRBV5-6
CDR3: CASSLLTGTSALRDEQYF
DNA: TGTGCCAGCAGCTTGTTAACCGGAACTAGCGCCTTGCGCGACGAGCAGTACTTC

J: TRBJ2-7
D: TRBD2
size: few
V: TRBV6-6
CDR3: CASIPGGETYEQYF
DNA: TGTGCCAGCATCCCGGGGGGGGAAACCTACGAGCAGTACTTC

J: TRBJ2-7
D: TRBD2
size: .
V: TRBV7-3
CDR3: CASSPAGGYEQYF
DNA: TGTGCCAGCAGCCCTGCGGGGGGTTACGAGCAGTACTTC

J: TRBJ1-4
D: TRBD1
size: .
V: TRBV19
CDR3: CASSWGQGFANEKLFF
DNA: TGTGCCAGTAGTTGGGGACAGGGTTTTGCTAATGAAAAACTGTTTTTT

J: TRBJ1-2
D: TRBD1
size: once
V: TRBV3-1/TRBV3-2
CDR3: CASSLVPGQGFYGYTF
DNA: TGTGCCAGCAGCCTCGTCCCGGGACAGGGATTCTATGGCTACACCTTC

J: TRBJ2-5
D: .
size: .
V: TRBV4-3
CDR3: CASSHLPGDGETQYF
DNA: TGCGCCAGCAGCCATCTACCAGGGGACGGGGAGACCCAGTACTTC

J: TRBJ1-4
D: TRBD1
size: .
V: TRBV7-2
CDR3: CASSLGPGQSTNEKLFF
DNA: TGTGCCAGCAGCTTAGGGCCGGGACAGTCAACTAATGAAAAACTGTTTTTT

J: TRBJ2-7
D: TRBD2
size: .
V: TRBV6-5
CDR3: CASSYRLAGTEQYF
DNA: TGTGCCAGCAGTTACAGACTAGCGGGAACCGAGCAGTACTTC

J: TRBJ1-6
D: .
size: .
V: TRBV2
CDR3: CASSEGRGRGSPLHF
DNA: TGTGCCAGCAGTGAAGGGCGCGGCAGGGGCTCACCCCTCCACTTT

J: TRBJ1-2
D: TRBD1
size: .
V: TRBV11-2
CDR3: CASTGQGRGYTF
DNA: TGTGCCAGCACCGGACAGGGGCGCGGCTACACCTTC

J: TRBJ1-1
D: .
size: .
V: TRBV19
CDR3: CASWEQGPHEAFF
DNA: TGTGCCAGTTGGGAACAGGGCCCCCATGAAGCTTTCTTT

J: TRBJ1-1
D: .
size: .
V: TRBV28
CDR3: CASKGPGSPGAFF
DNA: TGTGCCAGCAAAGGACCGGGGAGCCCTGGAGCTTTCTTT

J: TRBJ1-6
D: .
size: .
V: TRBV3-1/TRBV3-2
CDR3: CASSQGVQYNSPLHF
DNA: TGTGCCAGCAGCCAAGGGGTACAGTATAATTCACCCCTCCACTTT

J: TRBJ2-1
D: TRBD2
size: few
V: TRBV4-3
CDR3: CASSQKAGGPVSRNEQFF
DNA: TGCGCCAGCAGCCAAAAAGCGGGAGGGCCGGTGAGTAGGAATGAGCAGTTCTTC

J: TRBJ1-6
D: TRBD1
size: .
V: TRBV18
CDR3: CASSPLTGKGSYNSPLHF
DNA: TGTGCCAGCTCACCATTGACAGGGAAAGGATCCTATAATTCACCCCTCCACTTT

J: TRBJ1-1
D: TRBD1
size: .
V: TRBV20-1
CDR3: CSASERGRGAFF
DNA: TGCAGTGCTAGTGAAAGGGGGCGCGGAGCTTTCTTT

J: TRBJ1-1
D: TRBD1
size: .
V: TRBV27
CDR3: CASSAQGALNTEAFF
DNA: TGTGCCAGCAGCGCTCAGGGGGCCCTGAACACTGAAGCTTTCTTT

J: TRBJ2-7
D: .
size: .
V: TRBV15
CDR3: CATSRELDVYEQYF
DNA: TGTGCCACCAGCAGAGAACTAGATGTCTACGAGCAGTACTTC

J: TRBJ2-1
D: TRBD2
size: .
V: TRBV5-1
CDR3: CASSRLAGAYNEQFF
DNA: TGCGCCAGCAGCCGACTAGCGGGAGCCTACAATGAGCAGTTCTTC

J: TRBJ1-2
D: .
size: .
V: TRBV7-9
CDR3: CASSLANRDGYTF
DNA: TGTGCCAGCAGCTTAGCTAACAGGGATGGCTACACCTTC

J: TRBJ2-1
D: TRBD2
size: .
V: TRBV19
CDR3: CASSVTSGREQFF
DNA: TGTGCCAGTAGTGTTACTAGCGGGAGGGAGCAGTTCTTC

J: TRBJ2-1
D: TRBD2
size: once
V: TRBV4-3
CDR3: CASSQDRTSATYNEQFF
DNA: TGCGCCAGCAGCCAAGATCGAACTAGCGCTACCTACAATGAGCAGTTCTTC

J: TRBJ2-3
D: TRBD2
size: .
V: TRBV6-5
CDR3: CASSFSGGRTDTQYF
DNA: TGTGCCAGCAGTTTTAGCGGGGGACGCACAGATACGCAGTATTTT

J: TRBJ2-7
D: TRBD2
size: .
V: TRBV10-3
CDR3: CAISGGGANEQYF
DNA: TGTGCCATCAGTGGCGGGGGGGCCAACGAGCAGTACTTC

J: TRBJ2-5
D: .
size: .
V: TRBV18
CDR3: CASSPGVGETQYF
DNA: TGTGCCAGCTCACCCGGGGTAGGCGAGACCCAGTACTTC

J: TRBJ2-5
D: TRBD2
size: .
V: TRBV5-1
CDR3: CASSPRLAVQETQYF
DNA: TGCGCCAGCAGCCCCCGACTAGCGGTTCAAGAGACCCAGTACTTC

J: TRBJ2-7
D: TRBD2
size: .
V: TRBV6-5
CDR3: CASSRLADSYEQYF
DNA: TGTGCCAGCAGTCGACTAGCGGACTCCTACGAGCAGTACTTC

J: TRBJ1-6
D: TRBD1
size: .
V: TRBV11-2
CDR3: CASTGQGLSPLHF
DNA: TGTGCCAGCACGGGACAGGGGCTTTCACCCCTCCACTTT

J: TRBJ2-7
D: .
size: many
V: TRBV7-9
CDR3: CASSTSDSYEQYF
DNA: TGTGCCAGCAGCACCAGTGATTCCTACGAGCAGTACTTC

J: TRBJ1-4
D: .
size: once
V: TRBV18
CDR3: CASSLGPAGEKLFF
DNA: TGTGCCAGCTCGCTGGGGCCAGCGGGTGAAAAACTGTTTTTT

J: TRBJ1-1
D: .
size: .
V: TRBV2
CDR3: CASSPGPRAEAFF
DNA: TGTGCCAGCAGCCCCGGGCCGAGGGCTGAAGCTTTCTTT

J: TRBJ2-3
D: TRBD2
size: .
V: TRBV9
CDR3: CASSALSGGAGDTQYF
DNA: TGTGCCAGCAGCGCCCTCAGCGGGGGGGCCGGAGATACGCAGTATTTT

J: TRBJ2-2
D: TRBD2
size: .
V: TRBV12-5
CDR3: CASVLRRTSGAIAGELFF
DNA: TGTGCTAGTGTCCTACGCCGGACTAGCGGGGCCATTGCCGGGGAGCTGTTTTTT

J: TRBJ1-6
D: TRBD1
size: .
V: TRBV5-8
CDR3: CASSLNRGSYNSPLHF
DNA: TGTGCCAGCAGCTTGAACAGGGGCTCCTATAATTCACCCCTCCACTTT

J: TRBJ2-3
D: .
size: .
V: TRBV5-1
CDR3: CASSLESAQLSTDTQYF
DNA: TGCGCCAGCAGCTTGGAGTCGGCACAGTTGAGCACAGATACGCAGTATTTT